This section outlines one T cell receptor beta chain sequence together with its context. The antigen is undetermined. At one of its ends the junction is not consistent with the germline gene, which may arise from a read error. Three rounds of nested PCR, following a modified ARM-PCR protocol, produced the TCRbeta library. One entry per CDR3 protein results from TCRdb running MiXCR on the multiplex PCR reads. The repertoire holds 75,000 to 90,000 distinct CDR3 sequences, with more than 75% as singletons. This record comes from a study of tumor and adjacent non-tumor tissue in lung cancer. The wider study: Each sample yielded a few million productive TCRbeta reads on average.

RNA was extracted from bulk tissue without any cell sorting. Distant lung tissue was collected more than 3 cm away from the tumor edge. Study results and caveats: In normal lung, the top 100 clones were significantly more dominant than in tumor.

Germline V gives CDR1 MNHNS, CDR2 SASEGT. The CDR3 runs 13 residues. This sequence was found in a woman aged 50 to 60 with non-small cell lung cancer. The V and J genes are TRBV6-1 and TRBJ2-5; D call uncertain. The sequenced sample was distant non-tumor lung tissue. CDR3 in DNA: TGTACCAGCAGTTTTTCGGACGAGGAGACCCAATACTTC. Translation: CTSSFSDEETQYF.